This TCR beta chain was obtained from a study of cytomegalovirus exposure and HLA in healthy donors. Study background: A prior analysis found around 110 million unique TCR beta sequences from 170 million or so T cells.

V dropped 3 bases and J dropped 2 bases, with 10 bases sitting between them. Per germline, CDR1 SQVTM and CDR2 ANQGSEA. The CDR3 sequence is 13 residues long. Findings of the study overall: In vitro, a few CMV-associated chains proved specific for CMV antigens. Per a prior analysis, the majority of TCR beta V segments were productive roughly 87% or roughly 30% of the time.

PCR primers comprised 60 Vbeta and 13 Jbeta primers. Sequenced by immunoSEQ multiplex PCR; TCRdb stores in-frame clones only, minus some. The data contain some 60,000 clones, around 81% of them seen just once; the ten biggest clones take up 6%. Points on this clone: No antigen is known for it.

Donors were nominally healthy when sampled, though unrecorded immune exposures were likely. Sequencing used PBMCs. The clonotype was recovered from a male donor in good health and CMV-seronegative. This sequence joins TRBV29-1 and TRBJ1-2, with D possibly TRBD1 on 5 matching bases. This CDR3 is CSVDWGRNYGYTF. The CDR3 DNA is TGCAGCGTTGATTGGGGCAGGAACTATGGCTACACCTTC. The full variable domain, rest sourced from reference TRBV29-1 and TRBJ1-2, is SAVISQKPSRDICQRGTSLTIQCQVDSQVTMMFWYRQQPGQSLTLIATANQGSEATYESGFVIDKFPISRPNLTFSTLTVSNMSPEDSSIYLCSVDWGRNYGYTFGSGTRLTVV.